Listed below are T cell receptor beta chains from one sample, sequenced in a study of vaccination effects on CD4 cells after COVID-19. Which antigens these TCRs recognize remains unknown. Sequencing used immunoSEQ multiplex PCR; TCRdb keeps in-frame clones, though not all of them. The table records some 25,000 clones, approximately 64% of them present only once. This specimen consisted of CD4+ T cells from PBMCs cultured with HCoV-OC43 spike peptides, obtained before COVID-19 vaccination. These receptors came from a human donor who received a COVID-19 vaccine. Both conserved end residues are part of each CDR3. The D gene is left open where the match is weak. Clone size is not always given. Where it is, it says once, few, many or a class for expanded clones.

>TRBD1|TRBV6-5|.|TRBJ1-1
TGTGCCAGCAGTTACGGGACAGGGGTGGTGGCTTTCTTT
CASSYGTGVVAFF
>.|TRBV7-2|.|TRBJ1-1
TGTGCCAGCAGCTTCCAGGGGAACACTGAAGCTTTCTTT
CASSFQGNTEAFF
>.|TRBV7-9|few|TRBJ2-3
TGTGCCAGCAGCTTAGGAGGGACGGGCACAGATACGCAGTATTTT
CASSLGGTGTDTQYF
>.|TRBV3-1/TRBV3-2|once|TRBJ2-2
TGTGCCAGCAGCCATTCCGGGTCGGTTGGGGAGCTGTTTTTT
CASSHSGSVGELFF
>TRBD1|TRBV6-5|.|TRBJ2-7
TGTGCCAGCATGACAGGGGGAGGCTCCTACGAGCAGTACTTC
CASMTGGGSYEQYF
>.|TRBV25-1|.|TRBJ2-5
TGTGCCAGCAGTGAATCCGGTACTAGCTATAAGGAGACCCAGTACTTC
CASSESGTSYKETQYF
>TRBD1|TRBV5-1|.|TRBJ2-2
TGCGCCAGCAGCTTGGAAGGTCAGGGGGTCGGGGAGCTGTTTTTT
CASSLEGQGVGELFF
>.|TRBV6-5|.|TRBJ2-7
TGTGCCAGCAGTCGACAGCGGACTATATACGAGCAGTACTTC
CASSRQRTIYEQYF
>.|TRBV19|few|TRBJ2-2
TGTGCCTCCCAGTGGACTGGGAACACCGGGGAGCTGTTTTTT
CASQWTGNTGELFF
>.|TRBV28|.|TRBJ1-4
TGTGCCAGCAGGGGGGGCGCGGGTGGAAAACTGTTTTTT
CASRGGAGGKLFF
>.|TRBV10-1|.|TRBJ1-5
TGCGCCAGCAGTGAGCAGGGCAATCAGCCCCAGCATTTT
CASSEQGNQPQHF
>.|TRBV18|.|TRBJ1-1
TGTGCCAGCTCACCAAACAGGGACACTGAAGCTTTCTTT
CASSPNRDTEAFF
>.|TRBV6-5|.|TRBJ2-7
TGTGCCACTTATGAGGGGTCTAGCTCCTACGAGCAGTACTTC
CATYEGSSSYEQYF
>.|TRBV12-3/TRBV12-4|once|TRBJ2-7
TGTGCCAGCAGCCGCCGCTACGAGCAGTACTTC
CASSRRYEQYF